The clone carrying this T cell receptor beta chain occurred many times. Trimming shortened V by 7 bases and J by 3 bases, and 10 bases separated the two germline ends. The CDR3 is made up of 13 amino acids. Germline loops: CDR1 MNHEY, CDR2 SMNVEV (reference sequence). The entry originates in a study of spatial heterogeneity in lung cancer. TCRdb analysed the 5' RACE reads with MiXCR anew, one entry per CDR3 protein. The sample shows 19,000 or so distinct CDR3 sequences, 20% to 25% of them seen only once. Described time point: sample taken at primary tumor resection. Tumor, nontumor lung or frozen PBMC supplied whole RNA that was sequenced unsorted.

The chain joins TRBV27 to TRBJ2-1; D unresolved. The clonotype originates from a female donor with early-stage non-small cell lung cancer. The sample consisted of PBMCs, taken at surgery. CDR3 sequence: CASTSLFYNEQFF. The CDR3 coding sequence is TGTGCCAGCACCTCCCTGTTCTACAATGAGCAGTTCTTC.